This entry lists 11 T cell receptor beta chains sequenced from one sample in a study of beta chain features in type 1 diabetes. Their specific antigens are unknown. Reverse transcribing all isolated RNA meant expressed TCRB transcripts were sequenced. Sequencing used immunoSEQ multiplex PCR; TCRdb keeps in-frame clones, though not all of them. The sample contains hundreds of thousands of clones, around 13% of which appear only once. Broader study findings: Significant though moderate, a shortening of TCRB CDR3s appeared in all four CD4+ subsets of Type 1 diabetes patients.

Input material: naive CD4+ T cells from blood. These receptors came from a woman aged 18-30 years with type 1 diabetes.

This chain joins TRBV7-9 and TRBJ1-3; 7 bases match TRBD1. With V trimmed by 8 bases and J by 6 bases, 4 bases remained unmatched. Germline loops: CDR1 SEHNR, CDR2 FQNEAQ (reference sequence). The CDR3 is 12 residues long. The CDR3 here is CASQQGSNTIYF. CDR3 nucleotides: TGTGCCAGCCAACAGGGGTCAAACACCATATATTTT.

The chain uses TRBV7-9 and TRBJ1-2, with D perhaps TRBD1 (5 bases). V was trimmed by 7 bases and J by 5 bases, leaving 20 bases between them. The CDR3 sequence is 15 residues long. From germline, CDR1 is SEHNR and CDR2 FQNEAQ (reference sequence). The CDR3 region has the DNA TGTGCCAGCACCCATGGTGGCTCAGGGAAGTATGGCTACACCTTC. This gives the protein CASTHGGSGKYGYTF.

This clone turned up a few times. The chain has TRBV29-1 and TRBJ2-3; 10 bases line up with TRBD1. Germline values: CDR1 SQVTM, CDR2 ANQGSEA. The CDR3 loop spans 16 amino acids. J gave up 5 bases and V 7 bases, and 15 bases lay outside the gene matches. Written as DNA, the CDR3 is TGCAGCGCCACGATTGGACCGGGACAGGGGCTAGATACGCAGTATTTT. It encodes CSATIGPGQGLDTQYF.

This clone was seen more than once but under ten times. The chain recombines TRBV1 with TRBJ1-2; TRBD1, the table's D call, was not compared with the DNA. TRBV1 is a recognized pseudogene. The CDR3 totals 13 residues. The CDR3 here is CTSSLQGAEGYTF. DNA for the CDR3: TGCACCAGCAGCCTGCAGGGGGCGGAGGGCTACACCTTC.

This rearrangement joins TRBV30 to TRBJ2-7; D perhaps matches TRBD1 (6 bases). The CDR3 spans 17 residues. Germline V gives CDR1 GTSNPN, CDR2 SVGIG (reference sequence). Trimming pared 3 bases from V and 3 bases from J, leaving 24 bases between. CDR3 nucleotides: TGTGCCTGGAGCCTCGACCGAACAGGGTGGGGGTACTACGAGCAGTACTTC. This codes for CAWSLDRTGWGYYEQYF.

A single count supports this clone. This chain connects TRBV15 to TRBJ2-1, with 7 positions matching TRBD2. Germline V gives CDR1 LNHNV, CDR2 YYDKDF (reference sequence). This CDR3 comprises 16 residues. Trimming at V came to 1 base and at J to 4 bases, leaving 7 bases not matched to a gene. In DNA form, the CDR3 reads TGTGCCACCAGCAGAGGGCCGGGGGAGGGATACAATGAGCAGTTCTTC. Amino acid sequence: CATSRGPGEGYNEQFF. Full variable domain (missing parts from reference TRBV15 and TRBJ2-1): DAMVIQNPRYQVTQFGKPVTLSCSQTLNHNVMYWYQQKSSQAPKLLFHYYDKDFNNEADTPDNFQSRRPNTSFCFLDIRSPGLGDTAMYLCATSRGPGEGYNEQFFGPGTRLTVL.

This clone was seen more than once but under ten times. The J gene is TRBJ1-1, the V gene TRBV14; a weak D match, TRBD1 (6 bases). The CDR3 totals 16 residues. The germline V gene has CDR1 SGHDN and CDR2 FVKESK. V lost 4 bases to trimming and J lost 1 base, with 16 bases between them. CDR3 DNA sequence: TGTGCCAGCAGCCCCGGAACAGGGCGCGGGAACACTGAAGCTTTCTTT. It is translated as CASSPGTGRGNTEAFF.

This clone was observed a handful of times. The chain joins TRBV9 to TRBJ2-3, with 11 bases lining up with TRBD2. The CDR3 consists of 17 residues. The V gene's germline CDR1 is SGDLS and CDR2 YYNGEE. Germline trimming cut 0 bases from V and 14 bases from J; bases unmatched to any gene: 17. The CDR3 sequence: CASSVASGGVAGGPTYF. The CDR3, as DNA: TGTGCCAGCAGCGTAGCTTCAGGGGGGGTAGCGGGAGGGCCAACGTATTTT. Supplemented by reference TRBV9 and TRBJ2-3, the full variable domain reads DSGVTQTPKHLITATGQRVTLRCSPRSGDLSVYWYQQSLDQGLQFLIQYYNGEERAKGNILERFSAQQFPDLHSELNLSSLELGDSALYFCASSVASGGVAGGPTYFGPGTRLTVL.

This chain links TRBV6-1 with TRBJ2-7; no firm D call. Germline CDR1 reads MNHNS; CDR2 reads SASEGT. The CDR3 length is 12 residues. V lost 5 bases, J lost 3 bases, and 8 bases lay in between. CDR3 DNA sequence: TGTGCCAGCAGTCCGGGTGACTACGAGCAGTACTTC. Its protein is CASSPGDYEQYF.

The chain couples TRBV10-3 to TRBJ2-1, with 11 bases lining up with TRBD2. Per germline, CDR1 ENHRY and CDR2 SYGVKD. CDR3 length: 13 residues. V was clipped by 7 bases and J by 7 bases; unmatched bases: 3. The CDR3 coding sequence is TGTGCCATCACCTTAGCGGGAGGGAATGAGCAGTTCTTC. Translation gives CAITLAGGNEQFF.

This clone was seen a handful of times. The CDR3 DNA follows: TGTGCCAGCAGGGACGACAGGGGACTAAATCAGCCCCAGCATTTT. Its translation is CASRDDRGLNQPQHF. V and J are TRBV2 and TRBJ1-5, with TRBD1 identical over 8 bases. V was clipped by 6 bases and J by 4 bases; unmatched bases: 8. CDR1 is SNHLY, CDR2 FYNNEI, per germline. The CDR3 contains 15 residues.